The clone carrying this T cell receptor beta chain occurred many times. Its antigen is not identified. The data are from a study of blood T cells in healthy people across ages. Points from the study as a whole: Calculation of diversity from one million T cells yielded estimates considered to be underestimates. There were more naive CD4+ cells and higher diversity in long-lived donors than in aged donors. Any conclusive comparison of naive versus antigen-experienced cells was prevented by using unsorted PBMCs.

Alongside a J-beta primer mix, a sample-barcoded 5' primer served in a second PCR lasting about 7 to 11 cycles. TCRdb ran MiXCR on the 5' RACE reads and lists one entry per CDR3 protein. The sample contains approximately 810,000 distinct CDR3 sequences, more than 25% of which appear only once. CDR1 is MNHEY and CDR2 is SVGAGI in the germline V gene. The CDR3 has 13 amino acids. Trimming took off 6 bases at V and 6 bases at J, with 12 bases between the two ends. Every participating donor contributed approximately 10 milliliters of peripheral blood through a draw. Sequencing input: blood. The TCR originated in an elderly woman in good health. The genes are TRBV6-5 and TRBJ2-1, with D tentatively TRBD2 (6 bases). CDR3 DNA sequence: TGTGCCAGCAGGCCGGGACTCATCAATGAGCAGTTCTTC. It yields the protein CASRPGLINEQFF.